Listed below are T cell receptor beta chains from one sample, sequenced in a study of early stage breast cancer tumors. Method: immunoSEQ multiplex PCR; TCRdb's copy keeps in-frame clones and lacks some. The sample carries around 25,000 clones, roughly 67% recorded once. Specimen: breast tumor tissue. Receptor source: a person aged 60 to 70 with breast cancer. Each CDR3 is given with its conserved first and last residue. The order of the fields is D gene, J gene, V gene, clone size, CDR3 DNA, CDR3 protein. D genes are given only for firm matches. Clone size is shown for a subset of rows, as once, few, many or a class of expanded clone.

>NA|TRBJ2-1|TRBV5-1|NA
TGCGCCAGCAGCTCGGACGGGATCTACAATGAGCAGTTCTTC
CASSSDGIYNEQFF
>NA|TRBJ1-5|TRBV2|NA
TGTGCCAGCAGAAGGTGGGGAGTGGGTCAGCCCCAGCATTTT
CASRRWGVGQPQHF
>NA|TRBJ2-4|TRBV13|NA
TGTGCCAGCAGCCCGGGCCCGGACTTAGCCAAAAACATTCAGTACTTC
CASSPGPDLAKNIQYF
>TRBD2|TRBJ2-2|TRBV5-1|medium-sized
TGCGCCAGCAGCTTGAACGGGAGGGCGAACACCGGGGAGCTGTTTTTT
CASSLNGRANTGELFF
>TRBD1|TRBJ2-3|TRBV30|NA
TGTGCCTGGAGTGTAAAGCAGGGGGCGACAGATACGCAGTATTTT
CAWSVKQGATDTQYF
>NA|TRBJ2-2|TRBV29-1|NA
TGCAGCGGCCAGGGGCCCACCGGGGAGCTGTTTTTT
CSGQGPTGELFF
>TRBD2|TRBJ2-5|TRBV9|NA
TGTGCCAGCAGCGTAGCTAGGTCTAGCGGGCAAGAGACCCAGTACTTC
CASSVARSSGQETQYF
>TRBD2|TRBJ2-1|TRBV9|NA
TGTGCCAGCAGCGTAGATGCGGGAGGCTACAATGAGCAGTTCTTC
CASSVDAGGYNEQFF
>NA|TRBJ2-1|TRBV4-2|NA
TGTGCCAGCAGCTTGGGAGGGGGAAACAATGAGCAGTTCTTC
CASSLGGGNNEQFF
>TRBD1|TRBJ1-5|TRBV27|many
TGTGCCAGCAGTTGGGGGACAGGGGCCAATCAGCCCCAGCATTTT
CASSWGTGANQPQHF
>NA|TRBJ1-1|TRBV19|NA
TGTGCCAGTTTCAGGAACACTGAAGCTTTCTTT
CASFRNTEAFF
>NA|TRBJ2-2|TRBV9|NA
TGTGCCAGCAGCGTTAATACCGGGGAGCTGTTTTTT
CASSVNTGELFF
>TRBD1|TRBJ1-5|TRBV28|NA
TGTGCCAGCAGCGGGACAGGGGATGGCAATCAGCCCCAGCATTTT
CASSGTGDGNQPQHF
>NA|TRBJ2-1|TRBV5-6|NA
TGTGCCAGCAGCTTTACAGGTGAGCAGTTCTTC
CASSFTGEQFF
>NA|TRBJ1-2|TRBV2|few
TGTGCCAGCAGTGAAACTCCGAACTATGGCTACACCTTC
CASSETPNYGYTF
>NA|TRBJ2-2|TRBV4-1|few
TGCGCCAGCAGCCAAAGAGGTCCCTTGGACACCGGGGAGCTGTTTTTT
CASSQRGPLDTGELFF
>NA|TRBJ1-2|TRBV30|NA
TGTGCCTGGAGTGTCCAGGGCGGCTATGGCTACACCTTC
CAWSVQGGYGYTF
>NA|TRBJ2-7|TRBV21-1|NA
TGTGCCCGAACGTACGACCGGGGACAGGGAGTTTGCTCGCCGGACGAGCAGTACTTC
CARTYDRGQGVCSPDEQYF
>NA|TRBJ2-1|TRBV7-3|few
TGTGCCAGCAGCAAAGACAGGAACAATGAGCAGTTCTTC
CASSKDRNNEQFF
>TRBD1|TRBJ1-1|TRBV18|NA
TGTGCCAGCTCAACGGGACAGGGGATAAACACTGAAGCTTTCTTT
CASSTGQGINTEAFF
>TRBD1|TRBJ2-3|TRBV2|NA
TGTGCCAGCGGACGGGACAGTCGCATTGATACGCAGTATTTT
CASGRDSRIDTQYF
>NA|TRBJ1-2|TRBV28|medium-sized
TGTGCCAGCACCACAGGGATCGTGGACTATGGCTACACCTTC
CASTTGIVDYGYTF
>NA|TRBJ1-1|TRBV29-1|NA
TGCAGCGTGACCGGACAGCTGTCGAACACTGAAGCTTTCTTT
CSVTGQLSNTEAFF
>TRBD1|TRBJ1-2|TRBV7-3|NA
TGTGCCAGCAGCCCTAGGACAGGGCATGGCTACACCTTC
CASSPRTGHGYTF
>NA|TRBJ1-1|TRBV7-3|NA
TGTGCCAGCAGCTTGTCAGTGAACACTGAAGCTTTCTTT
CASSLSVNTEAFF
>TRBD1|TRBJ1-1|TRBV11-1|NA
TGTGCCAGCAGCCCAATCCTTGGGACAGGCTCTGAAGCTTTCTTT
CASSPILGTGSEAFF
>TRBD1|TRBJ2-3|TRBV7-2|NA
TGTGCCAGCAGCCGCGACAGGGGCACAGATACGCAGTATTTT
CASSRDRGTDTQYF